These 30 T cell receptor beta chains came from one sample sequenced in a study of blood T cell repertoires in COVID-19. Data came from immunoSEQ multiplex PCR; TCRdb stores just in-frame clones and leaves some out. Of approximately 130,000 clones in the sample, approximately 80% are singletons; the top ten hold 7.9%. The sequenced material came from peripheral blood. These TCRs come from a human donor in a cohort sampled during active COVID-19.

J is TRBJ2-6 and V is TRBV7-9, with TRBD2 as a possible D gene (5 bases). Germline CDR1 and CDR2: SEHNR and FQNEAQ (reference sequence). The CDR3 sequence is 16 residues long. The germline V and J ends were trimmed by 2 bases and 3 bases, with 11 bases remaining between them. The CDR3 sequence: CASSLSTGSGANVLTF. Written as DNA, the CDR3 is TGTGCCAGCAGCTTAAGCACGGGGAGTGGGGCCAACGTCCTGACTTTC. The complete variable domain, with remaining parts taken from reference TRBV7-9 and TRBJ2-6, reads DTGVSQNPRHKITKRGQNVTFRCDPISEHNRLYWYRQTLGQGPEFLTYFQNEAQLEKSRLLSDRFSAERPKGSFSTLEIQRTEQGDSAMYLCASSLSTGSGANVLTFGAGSRLTVL.

V usage is TRBV4-1 and J usage is TRBJ2-7; a weak D match, TRBD1 (6 bases). Germline V gives CDR1 MGHRA, CDR2 YSYEKL. The CDR3 runs to 15 residues. V lost 4 bases and J lost 3, with 16 bases in between. The CDR3 nucleotides read TGCGCCAGCAGCCCCGGGGCAGGGGAAATCTACGAGCAGTACTTC. This codes for CASSPGAGEIYEQYF.

CDR3 amino acids: CASSQASGGYFAQYF. For the CDR3, the DNA is TGTGCCAGCAGCCAGGCTAGCGGGGGTTACTTCGCGCAGTATTTT. J is TRBJ2-3 and V is TRBV3-1 (or the pseudogene TRBV3-2); 10 bases line up with TRBD2. CDR1 LGHDT and CDR2 YNNKEL come from the germline V gene (reference sequence). Trimming took 3 bases from V and 10 from J; bases not matched to a gene: 10. This CDR3 contains 15 residues.

The V call is TRBV9, the J call TRBJ2-5; no definite D call. Deletions cut 4 bases from V and 7 bases from J, with 14 bases between. Germline-derived CDR1 and CDR2 are SGDLS and YYNGEE. The CDR3 has 13 residues. CDR3 in DNA: TGTGCCAGCAGCCCCTTCCCCAGTGGGACCCAGTACTTC. Amino acids: CASSPFPSGTQYF.

The V and J genes are TRBV11-2 and TRBJ2-2, with a weak D call TRBD2 (5 bases). Germline V gene data show CDR1 as SGHAT and CDR2 as FQNNGV. This CDR3 comprises 17 residues. V was shortened by 1 base and J by 0 bases, with 12 bases between the two germline ends. The CDR3 DNA sequence: TGTGCCAGCAGCTTAGGCGGAGGACTGGCGAACACCGGGGAGCTGTTTTTT. Translating gives CASSLGGGLANTGELFF.

The chain combines TRBV5-5 with TRBJ1-5; 9 bases agree with TRBD1. Germline V lookup: CDR1 SGHKS, CDR2 YYEKEE (reference sequence). The J segment lost 3 bases and the V segment lost 1 base, leaving 5 bases of the junction unmatched. CDR3 length: 16 residues. The CDR3, as DNA: TGTGCCAGCAGCTTGATTGGGACAGGGAACAATCAGCCCCAGCATTTT. Translated, it gives CASSLIGTGNNQPQHF.

This clone occurred a few times. CDR3 DNA: TGTGCCAGCAGCTTCCGGGACAGGGGGGAGGAATACGAGCAGTACTTC. This gives the protein CASSFRDRGEEYEQYF. The chain couples TRBV7-6 to TRBJ2-7, with 11 nucleotides matching TRBD1. This CDR3 region has 16 residues. CDR1 is SGHVS, CDR2 FNYEAQ, per germline. V lost 3 bases, J lost 4 bases, and 8 bases stayed unmatched. Looking up the rest from reference TRBV7-6 and TRBJ2-7 gives the full variable domain: GAGVSQSPRYKVTKRGQDVALRCDPISGHVSLYWYRQALGQGPEFLTYFNYEAQQDKSGLPNDRFSAERPEGSISTLTIQRTEQRDSAMYRCASSFRDRGEEYEQYFGPGTRLTVT.

The V and J genes are TRBV6-6 and TRBJ1-5; D uncertain. The CDR3 runs to 13 residues. Between the trimmed V and J ends, which lost 5 bases and 5 bases, there was a span of 10 bases. In germline, CDR1 is MNHNY, CDR2 SVGAGI (reference sequence). The CDR3 DNA is TGTGCCAGCAGTCCCCTAAACCATCAGCCCCAGCATTTT. Its translation is CASSPLNHQPQHF.

This chain uses TRBV4-1 with TRBJ2-7; D is possibly TRBD1 (5 bases). The germline V gene encodes CDR1 MGHRA and CDR2 YSYEKL. The CDR3 spans 15 residues. V lost 1 base and J lost 0, with 10 bases in between. CDR3 in DNA: TGCGCCAGCAGCCAAGTTGAGACAGCCTCCTACGAGCAGTACTTC. Protein: CASSQVETASYEQYF.

The CDR3: CATSRGYTYEQYF. In DNA form, the CDR3 reads TGTGCCACCAGCAGAGGTTACACCTACGAGCAGTACTTC. V is TRBV15 and J is TRBJ2-7, with D unclear. This CDR3 contains 13 residues. Trimming took 1 base from V and 2 from J, leaving 6 bases between them. Germline lookup yields CDR1 LNHNV and CDR2 YYDKDF (reference sequence).

The chain is built from TRBV7-8 and TRBJ1-5; no definite D call. V dropped 1 base and J dropped 7 bases, with 11 bases sitting between them. Germline V gene lookup returns CDR1 SGHVS and CDR2 FQNEAQ. The CDR3 is 14 residues long. The CDR3 here is CASSLGGFGQPQHF. The CDR3 nucleotides read TGTGCCAGCAGCTTAGGAGGGTTCGGCCAGCCCCAGCATTTT.

The genes are TRBV4-1 and TRBJ2-3; D is uncertain. The V gene's germline CDR1 is MGHRA and CDR2 YSYEKL. Trimming removed 5 bases from V and 3 bases from J, with 15 bases in between. The CDR3 totals 15 residues. This CDR3 is CASSYVVGRTDTQYF. The CDR3 DNA reads TGCGCCAGCAGCTACGTCGTTGGCAGAACAGATACGCAGTATTTT.

This sequence joins TRBV2 and TRBJ2-7; 7 bases are shared with TRBD2. CDR3 length: 13 amino acids. V trimming: 8 bases; J trimming: 4 bases; junction bases outside the gene matches: 8. Germline V gene lookup returns CDR1 SNHLY and CDR2 FYNNEI. The CDR3 reads CASGRGSGYEQYF. The CDR3 nucleotides read TGTGCCAGCGGGAGGGGTTCGGGGTACGAGCAGTACTTC.

V gene TRBV7-8 combines with J gene TRBJ1-4; D gene ambiguous. The CDR3 covers 12 residues. Germline loops: CDR1 SGHVS, CDR2 FQNEAQ. The V end lost 3 bases, the J end lost 5 bases, and 4 bases lay between the germline ends. The CDR3 DNA reads TGTGCCAGCAGCTTGGGCAATGAAAAACTGTTTTTT. This encodes CASSLGNEKLFF.

V usage is TRBV9 and J usage is TRBJ1-3; D gene ambiguous. CDR3 length: 15 residues. Germline V gives CDR1 SGDLS, CDR2 YYNGEE. With 0 bases removed from V and 1 base from J, the gap between germline ends came to 8 bases. The CDR3 protein is CASSVVPQSGNTIYF. The DNA for the CDR3 is TGTGCCAGCAGCGTAGTCCCCCAATCTGGAAACACCATATATTTT.

The V call is TRBV2, the J call TRBJ1-5; 7 bases line up with TRBD1. Trimming at V came to 9 bases and at J to 2 bases, leaving 1 base not matched to a gene. Germline-derived CDR1 and CDR2 are SNHLY and FYNNEI. The CDR3 runs to 12 residues. The CDR3, as DNA: TGTGCCAGAGGACAGGGCAATCAGCCCCAGCATTTT. Protein product: CARGQGNQPQHF.

The chain couples TRBV7-6 to TRBJ2-7; 10 nucleotides line up with TRBD1. CDR3 length: 16 residues. Germline V CDR1 and CDR2: SGHVS, FNYEAQ. The V segment lost 6 bases and the J segment 1 base; nucleotides outside the gene matches: 9. Written as DNA, the CDR3 is TGTGCCAGCAGTTTCGAGCCGGGACAGGGGTCCTACGAGCAGTACTTC. The encoded protein is CASSFEPGQGSYEQYF.

V gene TRBV5-1 combines with J gene TRBJ2-7, with 11 bases lining up with TRBD2. The germline V gene encodes CDR1 SGHRS and CDR2 YFSETQ. V was pared by 1 base and J by 4 bases, with 7 bases of the junction left unmatched. This CDR3 contains 16 residues. The chain's CDR3 is CASSLISGGAQYEQYF. In DNA, the CDR3 is TGCGCCAGCAGCTTGATTAGCGGGGGGGCCCAGTACGAGCAGTACTTC. The full variable domain, with the rest looked up from reference TRBV5-1 and TRBJ2-7, is KAGVTQTPRYLIKTRGQQVTLSCSPISGHRSVSWYQQTPGQGLQFLFEYFSETQRNKGNFPGRFSGRQFSNSRSEMNVSTLELGDSALYLCASSLISGGAQYEQYFGPGTRLTVT.

The chain is built from TRBV5-4 and TRBJ2-6, with TRBD2 as a possible D gene (5 bases). Germline V lookup: CDR1 SGHNT, CDR2 YYREEE (reference sequence). The V end lost 0 bases, the J end lost 3 bases, and 7 bases lay between the germline ends. This CDR3 is 15 amino acids long. The CDR3 coding sequence is TGTGCCAGCAGCTTGGCGGGAAGTGGGGCCAACGTCCTGACTTTC. This sequence encodes CASSLAGSGANVLTF.

This clone has a single count. The V gene is TRBV5-1, the J gene TRBJ1-3; no clear D. The V end lost 0 bases, the J end lost 8 bases, and 18 bases lay between the germline ends. Germline CDR1 SGHRS, CDR2 YFSETQ. The CDR3 runs 16 residues. The chain's CDR3 is CASSLGLGVLADTIYF. In nucleotides, the CDR3 is TGCGCCAGCAGCTTGGGACTGGGAGTATTGGCGGACACCATATATTTT.

This chain connects TRBV6-5 to TRBJ1-1; no firm D call. Looked up from germline, CDR1 is MNHEY and CDR2 is SVGAGI. Trimming cost V 2 bases and J 0 bases, with 7 bases left between them. This CDR3 is 14 amino acids long. The CDR3 protein is CASSYGSVNTEAFF. The CDR3 region has the DNA TGTGCCAGCAGTTACGGCTCAGTGAACACTGAAGCTTTCTTT.

This chain links TRBV12-3 or TRBV12-4 with TRBJ1-5, with D hard to call. CDR3 size: 12 residues. V gave up 6 bases and J gave up 6 bases, with 9 bases separating them. The CDR3 region is CASSPLLQPQHF. The CDR3 nucleotides read TGTGCCAGCAGCCCCTTACTTCAGCCCCAGCATTTT.

This chain links TRBV9 with TRBJ2-5; D is possibly TRBD2 (6 bases). This CDR3 region has 14 residues. CDR1 is SGDLS, CDR2 YYNGEE, per germline. V shed 0 bases and J shed 1 base, with 7 bases lying between them. As DNA, the CDR3 is TGTGCCAGCAGCGTAGGGGGAGGCCAAGAGACCCAGTACTTC. Protein sequence: CASSVGGGQETQYF.

This clone was seen just once. CDR3 coding DNA: TGCAGCGCCAAGGGGGCCAAGAACACTGAAGCTTTCTTT. Its translation is CSAKGAKNTEAFF. This chain links TRBV29-1 with TRBJ1-1, with 7 bases aligning to TRBD1. V was clipped by 7 bases and J by 1 base; unmatched bases: 6. CDR1 and CDR2 from the germline V gene are SQVTM and ANQGSEA. This CDR3 is 13 amino acids long.

This rearrangement joins TRBV30 to TRBJ2-7; a possible D gene is TRBD1 (6 bases). CDR3 size: 13 residues. Trimming removed 3 bases at V and 6 bases at J, with 15 bases between. Germline V CDR1 and CDR2: GTSNPN, SVGIG (reference sequence). The CDR3 nucleotides read TGTGCCTGGAGCAGACAGGCTATTCGCGAGCAGTACTTC. The encoded protein is CAWSRQAIREQYF.

By sample fraction, this clone is medium-sized. Additional DNA sequences in this sample encode the identical CDR3. The DNA of the CDR3 is TGCGCCAGCAGCTTAGGGGGATTGAACACTGAAGCTTTCTTT. This gives the protein CASSLGGLNTEAFF. The chain links TRBV5-1 to TRBJ1-1; possibly TRBD1 for D (6 bases). Germline V gives CDR1 SGHRS, CDR2 YFSETQ. V was shortened by 2 bases and J by 0 bases, with 8 bases between the two germline ends. The CDR3 spans 14 residues.

The chain links TRBV11-2 to TRBJ1-1; TRBD1 might be the D (5 bases). Trimming took 2 bases from V and 4 from J, leaving 11 bases between them. The CDR3 is 14 residues long. Germline V gene data show CDR1 as SGHAT and CDR2 as FQNNGV. This CDR3 reads CASSLKRRGTEAFF. The CDR3 DNA reads TGTGCCAGCAGCTTAAAAAGGAGGGGCACTGAAGCTTTCTTT.

The chain joins TRBV7-2 to TRBJ1-5, with TRBD1 matching over 8 bases. The CDR3 extends over 18 amino acids. Trimming removed 4 bases from V and 0 bases from J; junction bases left unmatched: 11. CDR1 and CDR2 from the germline V gene are SGHTA and FQGNSA. This CDR3 is CASSYSWTGRYSNQPQHF. The CDR3 nucleotides are TGTGCCAGCAGCTATTCGTGGACAGGGAGATATAGCAATCAGCCCCAGCATTTT.

The chain recombines TRBV2 with TRBJ2-7; perhaps TRBD2 as D (6 bases). Between the trimmed V and J ends, which lost 3 bases and 2 bases, there was a span of 14 bases. Germline loops: CDR1 SNHLY, CDR2 FYNNEI. The CDR3 has 15 amino acids. CDR3 loop: CASSETWTTPYEQYF. The CDR3 DNA reads as TGTGCCAGCAGTGAGACCTGGACTACCCCCTACGAGCAGTACTTC.

The chain links TRBV19 to TRBJ2-7; 11 bases map to TRBD2. Germline V gene sequence: CDR1 LNHDA, CDR2 SQIVND (reference sequence). With 6 bases clipped from V and 4 bases from J, the junction kept 5 bases outside the gene matches. The CDR3 runs 14 residues. CDR3 protein: CASRPGTSGYEQYF. In nucleotides, the CDR3 is TGTGCCAGTAGGCCCGGGACTAGCGGATACGAGCAGTACTTC.